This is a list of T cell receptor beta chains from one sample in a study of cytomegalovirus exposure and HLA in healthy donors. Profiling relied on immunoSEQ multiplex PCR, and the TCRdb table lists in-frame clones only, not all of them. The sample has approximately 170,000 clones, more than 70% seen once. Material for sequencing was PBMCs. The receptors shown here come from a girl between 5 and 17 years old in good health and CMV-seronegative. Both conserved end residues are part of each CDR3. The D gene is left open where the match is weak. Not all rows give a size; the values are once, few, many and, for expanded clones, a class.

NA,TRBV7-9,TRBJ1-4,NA,TGTGCCAGCAGCCTCGGGACAACCACAACTAATGAAAAACTGTTTTTT,CASSLGTTTTNEKLFF
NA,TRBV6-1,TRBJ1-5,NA,TGTGCCAGCAGTGAATTTTTGGGGGGGTTCAATCAGCCCCAGCATTTT,CASSEFLGGFNQPQHF
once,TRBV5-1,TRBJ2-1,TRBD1,TGCGCCAGCAGCTTGTCGGGACAGGAGGTGAATGAGCAGTTCTTC,CASSLSGQEVNEQFF
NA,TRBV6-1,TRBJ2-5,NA,TGTGCCAGCAGTAGGGGGTTATTCCAAGAGACCCAGTACTTC,CASSRGLFQETQYF
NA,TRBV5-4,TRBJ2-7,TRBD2,TGTGCCAGCAGCTCCCCGGGGGGGATAGACTACGAGCAGTACTTC,CASSSPGGIDYEQYF
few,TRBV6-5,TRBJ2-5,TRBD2,TGTGCCAGCAGTTACGGGCTAGCGGGGCCGCAAGAGACCCAGTACTTC,CASSYGLAGPQETQYF
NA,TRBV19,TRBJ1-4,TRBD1,TGTGCCAGTAGTTTCCCCAGGGGGACTAATGAAAAACTGTTTTTT,CASSFPRGTNEKLFF
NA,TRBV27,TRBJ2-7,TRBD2,TGTGCCAGCAGTCAAACACCCCTAGCGGGGCTTTCCTACGAGCAGTACTTC,CASSQTPLAGLSYEQYF
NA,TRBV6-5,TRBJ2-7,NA,TGTGCCAGCAGTTCCCCCCGACGACTTTCCTCCTACGAGCAGTACTTC,CASSSPRRLSSYEQYF
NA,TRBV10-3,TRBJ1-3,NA,TGTGCCATCAGTGAGGGGCAGGGCTCTGGAAACACCATATATTTT,CAISEGQGSGNTIYF
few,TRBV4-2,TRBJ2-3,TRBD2,TGTGCCAGCAGCCAAGAGGGAGCGGGAGGGACAGATACGCAGTATTTT,CASSQEGAGGTDTQYF
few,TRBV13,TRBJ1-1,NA,TGTGCCAGCAGCTTATCAGGAGGGAACACTGAAGCTTTCTTT,CASSLSGGNTEAFF
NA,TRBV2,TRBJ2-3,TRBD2,TGTGCCAGCAGTCCCCGACTAGCGGGGACAGATACGCAGTATTTT,CASSPRLAGTDTQYF
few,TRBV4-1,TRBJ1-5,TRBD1,TGCGCCAGCAGCCAGACGACAGGGGCAAATCAGCCCCAGCATTTT,CASSQTTGANQPQHF
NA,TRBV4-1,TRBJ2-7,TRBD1,TGCGCCAGCAGCCGGCTGCAGGGGGTCCACGAGCAGTACTTC,CASSRLQGVHEQYF
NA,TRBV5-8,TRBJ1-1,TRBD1,TGTGCCAGCAGCCCACTGACCGGACAGGGTCAAGCTTTCTTT,CASSPLTGQGQAFF
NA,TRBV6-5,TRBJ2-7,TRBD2,TGTGCCAGCAGTCCCACTAGCGGGACCTCCTACGAGCAGTACTTC,CASSPTSGTSYEQYF
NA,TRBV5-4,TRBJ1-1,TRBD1,TGTGCCAGCACCCTTATCGGGACAGGGGTCAACACTGAAGCTTTCTTT,CASTLIGTGVNTEAFF